Presented here are 11 T cell receptor beta chains from one specimen sequenced in a study of blood T cells in healthy people across ages. With a J-beta primer mix and a sample-barcoded 5' primer, a second PCR ran 7 to 11 cycles. TCRdb reanalysed the 5' RACE reads using MiXCR and keeps one entry per CDR3 protein. The sample includes about 580,000 distinct CDR3 sequences, around 48% of them seen just once. The sequencing sample was made of blood. These receptors were collected from a man older than 75 in good health.

This clonotype came up once. The chain couples TRBV7-9 to TRBJ1-1; D unresolved. Trimming stripped 1 base from V and 6 bases from J, with 15 bases between. The CDR3 consists of 15 residues. In germline, CDR1 is SEHNR, CDR2 FQNEAQ (reference sequence). This chain's CDR3 is CASSLGFPGFAEAFF. As DNA, the CDR3 is TGTGCCAGCAGCTTAGGTTTTCCGGGGTTCGCTGAAGCTTTCTTT.

This chain's CDR3 is CASSSPGTRTDTQYF. DNA for the CDR3: TGTGCCAGCAGCTCCCCCGGGACTAGAACAGATACGCAGTATTTT. This chain joins TRBV3-1 and TRBJ2-3; 8 bases align to TRBD2. Germline V gene sequence: CDR1 LGHDT, CDR2 YNNKEL (reference sequence). The CDR3 covers 15 residues. With 5 bases clipped from V and 3 bases from J, the junction kept 7 bases outside the gene matches.

V usage is TRBV2 and J usage is TRBJ2-6; D is unresolved. V was trimmed by 3 bases and J by 0 bases, leaving 6 bases between them. Germline CDR1 reads SNHLY; CDR2 reads FYNNEI. The CDR3 extends over 15 amino acids. The CDR3 sequence is CASSDARSGANVLTF. The CDR3 nucleotides read TGTGCCAGCAGTGATGCCCGCTCTGGGGCCAACGTCCTGACTTTC.

The rearrangement joins TRBV7-2 to TRBJ1-2, with D possibly being TRBD1 (5 bases). The CDR3 covers 13 residues. The germline gives CDR1 SGHTA, CDR2 FQGNSA. V lost 5 bases and J lost 2, with 9 bases in between. The CDR3 region has the DNA TGTGCCAGCAGCCTAAGGGACAACTATGGCTACACCTTC. Translating it yields CASSLRDNYGYTF.

This clonotype occurred a few times. The CDR3 region has the DNA TGTGCCAGCAGTTCCAACAGAGAAGTGTACTACGAGCAGTACTTC. Its translation is CASSSNREVYYEQYF. The chain is built from TRBV12-3 or TRBV12-4 and TRBJ2-7; D remains unclear. V was cut by 4 bases and J by 3 bases, with 16 bases left in between. The CDR3 has 15 residues.

J is TRBJ2-7 and V is TRBV11-2, with D unclear. The CDR3 contains 13 residues. The V gene lost 2 bases and the J gene lost 7 bases, with 12 bases spanning the gap. Germline CDR1 is SGHAT and CDR2 is FQNNGV. CDR3 bases: TGTGCCAGCAGCTTACAGATGGGTAATGAGCAGTACTTC. Translating gives CASSLQMGNEQYF.

This chain links TRBV20-1 with TRBJ2-1; D is undetermined. The length of the CDR3 is 12 residues. Deletions cut 5 bases from V and 2 bases from J, with 7 bases between. Germline CDR1 and CDR2: DFQATT and SNEGSKA (reference sequence). This chain's CDR3 is CSAFGTYNEQFF. CDR3 DNA: TGCAGTGCTTTCGGAACCTACAATGAGCAGTTCTTC.

In its sample, this clonotype was seen a few times. The V and J genes are TRBV7-2 and TRBJ2-3; TRBD2 aligns across 9 bases. Germline lookup yields CDR1 SGHTA and CDR2 FQGNSA. This CDR3 has 19 amino acids. V trimming: 3 bases; J trimming: 5 bases; junction bases outside the gene matches: 18. CDR3 protein: CASSFRGVTAGGRRDTQYF. The CDR3 nucleotides are TGTGCCAGCAGCTTCCGGGGCGTTACGGCGGGGGGGCGGCGAGATACGCAGTATTTT.

The V gene is TRBV3-1, the J gene TRBJ2-2; possible D gene TRBD2, 6 bases. The germline V gene encodes CDR1 LGHDT and CDR2 YNNKEL (reference sequence). With 3 bases removed from V and 8 bases from J, the gap between germline ends came to 13 bases. This CDR3 spans 14 amino acids. The chain's CDR3 is CASSQGLGPGELFF. The CDR3 coding sequence is TGTGCCAGCAGCCAGGGACTTGGCCCAGGGGAGCTGTTTTTT.

The chain couples TRBV6-5 to TRBJ2-5; 9 bases agree with TRBD1. Trimming removed 1 base from V and 11 bases from J; junction bases left unmatched: 14. The CDR3 is 16 amino acids. Germline V lookup: CDR1 MNHEY, CDR2 SVGAGI. CDR3 amino acids: CASSYYDGTGRNEQYF. CDR3 coding DNA: TGTGCCAGCAGTTACTACGACGGGACAGGGCGAAATGAGCAGTACTTC.

This rearrangement joins TRBV7-9 to TRBJ2-1; 15 bases map to TRBD2. Germline V gene sequence: CDR1 SEHNR, CDR2 FQNEAQ (reference sequence). Trimming removed 6 bases from V and 5 bases from J; junction bases left unmatched: 11. The CDR3 totals 18 residues. DNA for the CDR3: TGTGCCAGCAGTAAACCGGGACTAGCGGGAGGATCCCACAATGAGCAGTTCTTC. Translated: CASSKPGLAGGSHNEQFF.